These T cell receptor beta chains were read from a single sample in a study of blood T cell repertoires in COVID-19. Sequencing was performed with immunoSEQ multiplex PCR; in TCRdb, only in-frame clones are kept and a portion is missing. The sample holds around 260,000 clones, about 85% seen once. The sequenced sample consisted of peripheral blood. These receptors were collected from a man aged 60 to 75 with acute or convalescent COVID-19. Each CDR3 is given with its conserved first and last residue. The order of the fields is D gene, V gene, clone size, J gene, CDR3 protein, CDR3 DNA. The D gene is left open where the match is weak. The listing skips clone size in some rows; elsewhere it reads once, few, many or a size class.

D gene: .
V gene: TRBV1
clone size: .
J gene: TRBJ2-1
CDR3 protein: CTSSQDVSNEQFF
CDR3 DNA: TGCACCAGCAGCCAAGATGTCAGTAATGAGCAGTTCTTC

D gene: TRBD1
V gene: TRBV7-9
clone size: .
J gene: TRBJ2-7
CDR3 protein: CASTPGTGGSSYEQYF
CDR3 DNA: TGTGCCAGCACCCCTGGGACAGGGGGCTCCTCCTACGAGCAGTACTTC

D gene: TRBD1
V gene: TRBV6-1
clone size: .
J gene: TRBJ1-2
CDR3 protein: CASSELQGEDYGYTF
CDR3 DNA: TGTGCCAGCAGTGAACTTCAGGGGGAGGACTATGGCTACACCTTC

D gene: .
V gene: TRBV13
clone size: once
J gene: TRBJ1-6
CDR3 protein: CASSPGKEYSPLHF
CDR3 DNA: TGTGCCAGCAGCCCCGGCAAGGAGTATTCACCCCTCCACTTT

D gene: TRBD1
V gene: TRBV9
clone size: few
J gene: TRBJ2-1
CDR3 protein: CASSVGTAKSYNEQFF
CDR3 DNA: TGTGCCAGCAGCGTCGGGACAGCCAAATCCTACAATGAGCAGTTCTTC

D gene: TRBD1
V gene: TRBV12-3/TRBV12-4
clone size: .
J gene: TRBJ1-2
CDR3 protein: CASTPGGSGYTF
CDR3 DNA: TGTGCCAGCACTCCAGGGGGTAGTGGCTACACCTTC

D gene: TRBD2
V gene: TRBV9
clone size: .
J gene: TRBJ2-3
CDR3 protein: CASSVAGGGAGTDTQYF
CDR3 DNA: TGTGCCAGCAGCGTAGCTGGCGGGGGGGCGGGCACAGATACGCAGTATTTT

D gene: TRBD2
V gene: TRBV5-1
clone size: .
J gene: TRBJ2-3
CDR3 protein: CASSSGLAGVDTQYF
CDR3 DNA: TGCGCCAGCAGCTCGGGACTAGCGGGGGTAGATACGCAGTATTTT

D gene: TRBD2
V gene: TRBV3-1/TRBV3-2
clone size: once
J gene: TRBJ2-5
CDR3 protein: CASSQPVGLGEKETQYF
CDR3 DNA: TGTGCCAGCAGCCAACCGGTAGGACTAGGGGAAAAAGAGACCCAGTACTTC

D gene: TRBD2
V gene: TRBV19
clone size: .
J gene: TRBJ2-7
CDR3 protein: CASSIALGLNYEQYF
CDR3 DNA: TGTGCCAGTAGTATAGCCCTGGGACTAAACTACGAGCAGTACTTC

D gene: .
V gene: TRBV12-3/TRBV12-4
clone size: .
J gene: TRBJ1-2
CDR3 protein: CASSLETGRGRTF
CDR3 DNA: TGTGCCAGCAGTTTAGAGACAGGCCGGGGTCGGACCTTC

D gene: .
V gene: TRBV27
clone size: few
J gene: TRBJ1-5
CDR3 protein: CASSLQFAGGDQPQHF
CDR3 DNA: TGTGCCAGCAGTTTACAGTTCGCCGGAGGAGATCAGCCCCAGCATTTT

D gene: TRBD1
V gene: TRBV18
clone size: .
J gene: TRBJ2-7
CDR3 protein: CASSLGTVNEQYF
CDR3 DNA: TGTGCCAGCTCACTGGGGACAGTGAACGAGCAGTACTTC

D gene: TRBD2
V gene: TRBV7-6
clone size: .
J gene: TRBJ2-1
CDR3 protein: CASSRGGTSGYNEQFF
CDR3 DNA: TGTGCCAGCAGTCGAGGGGGGACTAGCGGGTACAATGAGCAGTTCTTC

D gene: TRBD1
V gene: TRBV5-1
clone size: once
J gene: TRBJ1-1
CDR3 protein: CASSRDRWDTEAFF
CDR3 DNA: TGCGCCAGCAGCCGGGACAGATGGGACACTGAAGCTTTCTTT

D gene: .
V gene: TRBV18
clone size: .
J gene: TRBJ2-2
CDR3 protein: CASSPVSPGELFF
CDR3 DNA: TGTGCCAGCTCACCAGTCTCCCCCGGGGAGCTGTTTTTT

D gene: TRBD2
V gene: TRBV6-2/TRBV6-3
clone size: .
J gene: TRBJ2-1
CDR3 protein: CASSYSTSGGDSEQFF
CDR3 DNA: TGTGCCAGCAGTTACTCCACTAGCGGGGGAGATAGTGAGCAGTTCTTC

D gene: TRBD2
V gene: TRBV19
clone size: .
J gene: TRBJ2-1
CDR3 protein: CASSSGTSSYNEQFF
CDR3 DNA: TGTGCCAGTAGCTCCGGGACTAGCTCCTACAATGAGCAGTTCTTC

D gene: TRBD1
V gene: TRBV4-1
clone size: .
J gene: TRBJ2-7
CDR3 protein: CASSQRLPTGDHYEQYF
CDR3 DNA: TGCGCCAGCAGCCAACGATTACCGACAGGGGACCATTACGAGCAGTACTTC

D gene: .
V gene: TRBV6-5
clone size: .
J gene: TRBJ2-7
CDR3 protein: CAGGDRLIFYEQYF
CDR3 DNA: TGTGCCGGGGGGGACAGGCTAATATTCTACGAGCAGTACTTC

D gene: TRBD1
V gene: TRBV3-1/TRBV3-2
clone size: once
J gene: TRBJ1-6
CDR3 protein: CASSQGGGTGAGGIHF
CDR3 DNA: TGTGCCAGCAGCCAAGGAGGAGGGACAGGGGCCGGCGGCATCCACTTT

D gene: .
V gene: TRBV7-2
clone size: .
J gene: TRBJ1-2
CDR3 protein: CASSYLDRNYGYTF
CDR3 DNA: TGTGCCAGCAGCTACCTTGACAGAAACTATGGCTACACCTTC

D gene: .
V gene: TRBV2
clone size: .
J gene: TRBJ1-4
CDR3 protein: CASSETATNEKLFF
CDR3 DNA: TGTGCCAGCAGTGAGACAGCAACTAATGAAAAACTGTTTTTT

D gene: .
V gene: TRBV24-1
clone size: .
J gene: TRBJ1-5
CDR3 protein: CATSDGVNQPQHF
CDR3 DNA: TGTGCCACCAGTGATGGAGTGAATCAGCCCCAGCATTTT

D gene: TRBD2
V gene: TRBV5-1
clone size: .
J gene: TRBJ2-1
CDR3 protein: CASSLAPTSGRSYNEQFF
CDR3 DNA: TGCGCCAGCAGCTTGGCTCCAACTAGCGGGAGGTCCTACAATGAGCAGTTCTTC

D gene: TRBD1
V gene: TRBV18
clone size: .
J gene: TRBJ2-7
CDR3 protein: CASSRNRGVEQYF
CDR3 DNA: TGTGCCAGCTCACGAAACAGGGGGGTCGAGCAGTACTTC

D gene: .
V gene: TRBV13
clone size: few
J gene: TRBJ2-2
CDR3 protein: CASSLTGSPGELFF
CDR3 DNA: TGTGCCAGCAGCCTCACAGGGAGCCCCGGGGAGCTGTTTTTT

D gene: .
V gene: TRBV10-2
clone size: .
J gene: TRBJ1-5
CDR3 protein: CASSVQINQPQHF
CDR3 DNA: TGCGCCAGCAGTGTTCAGATCAATCAGCCCCAGCATTTT

D gene: TRBD2
V gene: TRBV5-1
clone size: once
J gene: TRBJ2-2
CDR3 protein: CASRRAGDTGELFF
CDR3 DNA: TGCGCCAGCAGAAGGGCGGGAGACACCGGGGAGCTGTTTTTT

D gene: TRBD2
V gene: TRBV7-9
clone size: .
J gene: TRBJ2-7
CDR3 protein: CASSFRGRVYEQYF
CDR3 DNA: TGTGCCAGCAGCTTTCGCGGGAGGGTATACGAGCAGTACTTC

D gene: TRBD1
V gene: TRBV4-1
clone size: .
J gene: TRBJ1-2
CDR3 protein: CASSGTTPRGYGYTF
CDR3 DNA: TGCGCCAGCAGCGGAACCACTCCCAGGGGGTATGGCTACACCTTC

D gene: .
V gene: TRBV7-9
clone size: .
J gene: TRBJ1-2
CDR3 protein: CASSPGQADYGYTF
CDR3 DNA: TGTGCCAGCAGTCCCGGTCAGGCCGACTATGGCTACACCTTC

D gene: .
V gene: TRBV5-1
clone size: .
J gene: TRBJ2-1
CDR3 protein: CASSLGAGANNEQFF
CDR3 DNA: TGCGCCAGCAGCTTGGGTGCGGGGGCCAACAATGAGCAGTTCTTC

D gene: TRBD1
V gene: TRBV9
clone size: .
J gene: TRBJ2-5
CDR3 protein: CASSSLQGAGTQYF
CDR3 DNA: TGTGCCAGCAGCAGCTTACAGGGGGCGGGGACCCAGTACTTC

D gene: TRBD2
V gene: TRBV6-5
clone size: .
J gene: TRBJ2-1
CDR3 protein: CASRHTSGGKNEQFF
CDR3 DNA: TGTGCCAGCAGACATACTAGCGGGGGAAAGAATGAGCAGTTCTTC

D gene: .
V gene: TRBV11-2
clone size: once
J gene: TRBJ2-4
CDR3 protein: CASSYTVAKNIQYF
CDR3 DNA: TGTGCCAGCAGCTACACAGTAGCCAAAAACATTCAGTACTTC

D gene: .
V gene: TRBV30
clone size: few
J gene: TRBJ1-1
CDR3 protein: CAWRGMTGTEAFF
CDR3 DNA: TGTGCCTGGAGGGGCATGACAGGAACTGAAGCTTTCTTT

D gene: TRBD2
V gene: TRBV7-3
clone size: once
J gene: TRBJ2-3
CDR3 protein: CASSQTSGALTDTQYF
CDR3 DNA: TGTGCCAGCAGCCAGACTAGCGGGGCCCTTACAGATACGCAGTATTTT

D gene: TRBD1
V gene: TRBV7-8
clone size: few
J gene: TRBJ1-3
CDR3 protein: CASSLAGQGTGNTIYF
CDR3 DNA: TGTGCCAGCAGCTTAGCGGGACAGGGTACTGGAAACACCATATATTTT

D gene: .
V gene: TRBV6-1
clone size: .
J gene: TRBJ1-2
CDR3 protein: CASSEALSQALYYGYTF
CDR3 DNA: TGTGCCAGCAGTGAAGCTTTGTCGCAGGCGCTTTACTATGGCTACACCTTC

D gene: TRBD1
V gene: TRBV7-9
clone size: .
J gene: TRBJ1-1
CDR3 protein: CASSQGQFTEAFF
CDR3 DNA: TGTGCCAGCAGTCAGGGACAGTTCACTGAAGCTTTCTTT

D gene: .
V gene: TRBV27
clone size: .
J gene: TRBJ2-1
CDR3 protein: CASSLGLYNEQFF
CDR3 DNA: TGTGCCAGCAGTTTGGGGCTGTACAATGAGCAGTTCTTC

D gene: TRBD1
V gene: TRBV7-9
clone size: .
J gene: TRBJ2-3
CDR3 protein: CASSPGQGATGTDTQYF
CDR3 DNA: TGTGCCAGCAGCCCAGGACAGGGGGCGACTGGCACAGATACGCAGTATTTT

D gene: TRBD2
V gene: TRBV5-1
clone size: .
J gene: TRBJ2-3
CDR3 protein: CASSPLAGGPSTDTQYF
CDR3 DNA: TGCGCCAGCAGCCCCTTAGCGGGAGGCCCCAGCACAGATACGCAGTATTTT

D gene: .
V gene: TRBV21-1
clone size: .
J gene: TRBJ2-4
CDR3 protein: CASSHRQGLAKNIQYF
CDR3 DNA: TGTGCCAGCAGCCATCGACAGGGACTAGCCAAAAACATTCAGTACTTC

D gene: .
V gene: TRBV9
clone size: .
J gene: TRBJ2-1
CDR3 protein: CASSVGGNYNEQFF
CDR3 DNA: TGTGCCAGCAGCGTTGGCGGAAATTACAATGAGCAGTTCTTC